Sequencing of this TCR beta chain was carried out in a study of cytomegalovirus exposure and HLA in healthy donors. General study findings and limits: Some TCR beta chains (164 of them) were listed as cytomegalovirus-associated. Differences between HLA loci emerged in a later analysis of TCR association rates, with DRB1 most and HLA-C fewest.

The donors (healthy individuals) were bone marrow donors. Primers included in the PCR were 60 Vbeta and 13 Jbeta primers. Assay: immunoSEQ multiplex PCR; the TCRdb copy retains only in-frame clones and omits some. The data contain 150,000 or so clones, around 80% of them singletons. The CDR3 has 15 amino acids. The V gene lost 1 base and the J gene lost 1 base, with 10 bases spanning the gap. Per germline, CDR1 MNHEY and CDR2 SMNVEV (reference sequence). With regard to this clone: The antigen remains unidentified.

The sequencing input was PBMCs. This sequence was found in a young man in good health and CMV-seropositive. This sequence joins TRBV27 and TRBJ1-1; possibly TRBD1 for D (6 bases). The DNA for the CDR3 is TGTGCCAGCAGTTTATTAGGGGGAAAGAACACTGAAGCTTTCTTT. It codes for CASSLLGGKNTEAFF.